The 10 T cell receptor beta chains below were found in one sample sequenced in a study of T cell changes during pregnancy in multiple sclerosis. TCRdb keeps only in-frame clones here, not all; method: immunoSEQ multiplex PCR. The sample records fewer than 40,000 clones, around 90% being singletons. The sample was CD4+ T cells from peripheral blood mononuclear cells, taken after pregnancy. Receptor source: a female donor in good health, enrolled as a control in a pregnancy study.

The chain employs TRBV10-3 and TRBJ2-3; D possibly corresponds to TRBD1 (5 bases). The CDR3 is 13 amino acids. CDR1 and CDR2 from the germline V gene are ENHRY and SYGVKD. V lost 2 bases and J lost 5, with 8 bases in between. For the CDR3, the DNA is TGTGCCATCAGTGAGCTTAGGGGAGATACGCAGTATTTT. Translation gives CAISELRGDTQYF.

This clone came up once. CDR3 protein: CASSSQGRVEKLFF. CDR3 DNA: TGTGCCAGTAGTTCACAGGGTAGGGTTGAAAAACTGTTTTTT. The rearrangement links TRBV19 to TRBJ1-4; possible D gene TRBD1, 6 bases. The V and J ends lost 5 bases and 7 bases respectively, with 14 bases between them. The CDR3 spans 14 residues. Per germline, CDR1 LNHDA and CDR2 SQIVND (reference sequence). Supplemented by reference TRBV19 and TRBJ1-4, the full variable domain reads DGGITQSPKYLFRKEGQNVTLSCEQNLNHDAMYWYRQDPGQGLRLIYYSQIVNDFQKGDIAEGYSVSREKKESFPLTVTSAQKNPTAFYLCASSSQGRVEKLFFGSGTQLSVL.

The chain couples TRBV5-1 to TRBJ1-1, with 9 bases that match TRBD1. The CDR3 is 15 residues long. The V gene end was trimmed by 4 bases and the J gene end by 0 bases; junction bases not matched to a gene: 4. Looked up from germline, CDR1 is SGHRS and CDR2 is YFSETQ. The CDR3 region has the DNA TGCGCCAGCAGCGGGGGGACAGGGATGAACACTGAAGCTTTCTTT. Translation gives CASSGGTGMNTEAFF.

The J gene is TRBJ2-5, the V gene TRBV7-9; D ambiguous. The CDR3 length is 13 residues. Germline V gene lookup returns CDR1 SEHNR and CDR2 FQNEAQ (reference sequence). V lost 4 bases and J lost 2, with 8 bases in between. The CDR3 sequence is CASSSPQQETQYF. The CDR3 region has the DNA TGTGCCAGCAGCTCTCCCCAGCAAGAGACCCAGTACTTC. Based on the CDR3 plus reference TRBV7-9 and TRBJ2-5, the full variable domain is DTGVSQNPRHKITKRGQNVTFRCDPISEHNRLYWYRQTLGQGPEFLTYFQNEAQLEKSRLLSDRFSAERPKGSFSTLEIQRTEQGDSAMYLCASSSPQQETQYFGPGTRLLVL.

V gene TRBV6-1 combines with J gene TRBJ2-7; no reliable D call. The V end was cut by 9 bases, the J end by 3 bases, with 12 bases between. CDR3 length: 12 amino acids. The germline gives CDR1 MNHNS, CDR2 SASEGT. The CDR3 nucleotides read TGTGCCAGTGGTAGCTATTACTACGAGCAGTACTTC. Protein sequence: CASGSYYYEQYF.

The CDR3 spells CSVVLLAGAMEQYF. The CDR3 DNA follows: TGCAGCGTTGTGCTACTAGCGGGGGCCATGGAGCAGTACTTC. V gene TRBV29-1 combines with J gene TRBJ2-7; 11 bases are shared with TRBD2. Trimming cost V 4 bases and J 7 bases; bases outside gene matches: 9. The length of the CDR3 is 14 residues. CDR1 is SQVTM and CDR2 is ANQGSEA in the germline V gene.

The rearrangement joins TRBV27 to TRBJ2-3; 7 bases match TRBD2. In germline, CDR1 is MNHEY, CDR2 SMNVEV (reference sequence). The CDR3 covers 17 residues. J lost 5 bases, V lost 7 bases, and 18 bases had no gene match. Here the CDR3 reads CASTPSYPSGARDTQYF. In DNA, the CDR3 is TGTGCCAGCACTCCATCCTACCCTAGCGGCGCTAGAGATACGCAGTATTTT.

The chain is built from TRBV5-1 and TRBJ2-3; D is undetermined. The CDR3 loop spans 14 amino acids. Trimming shortened V by 0 bases and J by 5 bases, and 10 bases separated the two germline ends. Germline values: CDR1 SGHRS, CDR2 YFSETQ. The CDR3 bases are TGCGCCAGCAGCTTGGGAGAGGCTGAAGATACGCAGTATTTT. Translating gives CASSLGEAEDTQYF.

This clone appeared a few times. The rearrangement joins TRBV19 to TRBJ1-5; tentative D call: TRBD1 (5 bases). CDR1 and CDR2 (germline): LNHDA, SQIVND (reference sequence). Trimming pared 3 bases from V and 4 bases from J, leaving 13 bases between. The CDR3 has 15 amino acids. CDR3 nucleotides: TGTGCCAGTAGTATCCCAGGGCAAGCTAATCAGCCCCAGCATTTT. This encodes CASSIPGQANQPQHF.

V and J are TRBV2 and TRBJ1-1; a weak D match, TRBD1 (6 bases). Germline V CDR1 and CDR2: SNHLY, FYNNEI. The CDR3 sequence is 12 residues long. The ends were cut back, 6 bases at V and 7 bases at J, with 12 bases in the middle. This CDR3 reads CASSQGMGEAFF. The CDR3 nucleotides are TGTGCCAGCAGCCAGGGGATGGGTGAAGCTTTCTTT.